Listed below are T cell receptor beta chains from one sample, sequenced in a study of shared clonotypes between healthy human individuals. Clones were sequenced by immunoSEQ multiplex PCR, and TCRdb holds only the in-frame ones, with some missing. The sample consists of millions of clones, about 95% of them appearing once. The specimen sequenced was naive CD8+ T cells sorted from blood. Receptors were obtained from a young man in good health. The CDR3 runs from the conserved cysteine through the conserved F or W. D genes are given only for firm matches. For some rows the clone size is stated as once, few or many, or as a class when expanded; others skip it.

J,V,size,D,CDR3,DNA
TRBJ2-7,TRBV9,.,.,CASSTQGGPGYEQYF,TGTGCCAGCAGCACCCAGGGGGGACCTGGGTACGAGCAGTACTTC
TRBJ1-2,TRBV4-1,.,.,CASSQDPSSLNYGYTF,TGCGCCAGCAGCCAAGATCCTTCTAGCCTAAACTATGGCTACACCTTC
TRBJ2-1,TRBV7-9,.,.,CASSPAGFHEQFF,TGTGCCAGCAGCCCCGCAGGGTTCCATGAGCAGTTCTTC
TRBJ2-7,TRBV6-1,.,.,CASSIYGYPYEQYF,TGTGCCAGCAGTATCTACGGTTATCCCTACGAGCAGTACTTC
TRBJ2-7,TRBV5-1,.,TRBD2,CASSFGGDHYEQYF,TGCGCCAGCAGCTTCGGGGGGGATCACTACGAGCAGTACTTC
TRBJ2-1,TRBV6-5,.,.,CASSYWGTEEKFF,TGTGCCAGCAGTTACTGGGGGACGGAGGAAAAGTTCTTC
TRBJ2-1,TRBV6-5,.,TRBD1,CASTPTGDTEQFF,TGTGCCAGCACACCGACAGGGGATACTGAGCAGTTCTTC
TRBJ1-6,TRBV27,.,.,CASSLSSSYNSPLHF,TGTGCCAGCAGTTTATCAAGCTCCTATAATTCACCCCTCCACTTT
TRBJ2-7,TRBV9,.,.,CASSVDDFTYEQYF,TGTGCCAGCAGCGTAGACGACTTTACCTACGAGCAGTACTTC
TRBJ1-5,TRBV7-9,once,.,CASSLESEVYQPQHF,TGTGCCAGCAGCTTAGAGAGTGAGGTTTATCAGCCCCAGCATTTT
TRBJ2-3,TRBV5-6,.,.,CASSLGGYLNWADTQYF,TGTGCCAGCAGCTTGGGTGGCTACCTAAATTGGGCAGATACGCAGTATTTT
TRBJ2-3,TRBV27,.,TRBD2,CASSYGGGAADTQYF,TGTGCCAGCAGTTATGGCGGGGGGGCCGCAGATACGCAGTATTTT
TRBJ2-2,TRBV29-1,.,.,CSVDLAGNTGELFF,TGCAGCGTTGACCTCGCAGGGAACACCGGGGAGCTGTTTTTT
TRBJ2-1,TRBV27,.,TRBD2,CASSPVLAGGPNEQFF,TGTGCCAGCAGTCCCGTACTAGCGGGAGGGCCAAATGAGCAGTTCTTC
TRBJ2-7,TRBV4-1,.,.,CASSQVRDPRRDEQYF,TGCGCCAGCAGCCAGGTCCGGGACCCCAGGAGGGACGAGCAGTACTTC
TRBJ1-1,TRBV5-1,.,.,CASSFGQPTEAFF,TGCGCCAGCAGCTTTGGACAGCCCACTGAAGCTTTCTTT
TRBJ1-3,TRBV7-2,.,.,CASDDLTGTIYF,TGTGCCAGCGATGATTTAACGGGGACCATATATTTT
TRBJ2-7,TRBV21-1,.,.,CASSKEEGTSSSYEQYF,TGTGCCAGCAGCAAAGAGGAAGGGACGTCGAGCTCCTACGAGCAGTACTTC
TRBJ2-5,TRBV12-5,.,.,CASGLGAETQYF,TGTGCTAGTGGTTTGGGAGCAGAGACCCAGTACTTC
TRBJ2-1,TRBV15,.,TRBD2,CATSRDLAGGINEQFF,TGTGCCACCAGCAGAGATCTCGCGGGGGGCATAAATGAGCAGTTCTTC
TRBJ2-7,TRBV27,.,TRBD1,CASSLLYGDRAYEQYF,TGTGCCAGCAGTTTATTATACGGGGACAGGGCCTACGAGCAGTACTTC
TRBJ2-7,TRBV6-6,once,.,CASSSYGNSYEQYF,TGTGCCAGCAGTTCGTACGGTAACTCCTACGAGCAGTACTTC
TRBJ2-2,TRBV27,.,.,CASSLNPAGNTGELFF,TGTGCCAGCAGTTTAAACCCAGCGGGGAACACCGGGGAGCTGTTTTTT
TRBJ1-5,TRBV5-6,.,.,CASSFGGGPQHF,TGTGCCAGCAGCTTTGGGGGAGGGCCCCAGCATTTT
TRBJ2-1,TRBV19,.,.,CASSAWGGRNEQFF,TGTGCCAGTAGTGCCTGGGGAGGTAGGAATGAGCAGTTCTTC
TRBJ1-6,TRBV9,.,TRBD1,CASSATGTGGHSPLHF,TGTGCCAGCAGCGCTACCGGGACAGGGGGCCATTCACCCCTCCACTTT